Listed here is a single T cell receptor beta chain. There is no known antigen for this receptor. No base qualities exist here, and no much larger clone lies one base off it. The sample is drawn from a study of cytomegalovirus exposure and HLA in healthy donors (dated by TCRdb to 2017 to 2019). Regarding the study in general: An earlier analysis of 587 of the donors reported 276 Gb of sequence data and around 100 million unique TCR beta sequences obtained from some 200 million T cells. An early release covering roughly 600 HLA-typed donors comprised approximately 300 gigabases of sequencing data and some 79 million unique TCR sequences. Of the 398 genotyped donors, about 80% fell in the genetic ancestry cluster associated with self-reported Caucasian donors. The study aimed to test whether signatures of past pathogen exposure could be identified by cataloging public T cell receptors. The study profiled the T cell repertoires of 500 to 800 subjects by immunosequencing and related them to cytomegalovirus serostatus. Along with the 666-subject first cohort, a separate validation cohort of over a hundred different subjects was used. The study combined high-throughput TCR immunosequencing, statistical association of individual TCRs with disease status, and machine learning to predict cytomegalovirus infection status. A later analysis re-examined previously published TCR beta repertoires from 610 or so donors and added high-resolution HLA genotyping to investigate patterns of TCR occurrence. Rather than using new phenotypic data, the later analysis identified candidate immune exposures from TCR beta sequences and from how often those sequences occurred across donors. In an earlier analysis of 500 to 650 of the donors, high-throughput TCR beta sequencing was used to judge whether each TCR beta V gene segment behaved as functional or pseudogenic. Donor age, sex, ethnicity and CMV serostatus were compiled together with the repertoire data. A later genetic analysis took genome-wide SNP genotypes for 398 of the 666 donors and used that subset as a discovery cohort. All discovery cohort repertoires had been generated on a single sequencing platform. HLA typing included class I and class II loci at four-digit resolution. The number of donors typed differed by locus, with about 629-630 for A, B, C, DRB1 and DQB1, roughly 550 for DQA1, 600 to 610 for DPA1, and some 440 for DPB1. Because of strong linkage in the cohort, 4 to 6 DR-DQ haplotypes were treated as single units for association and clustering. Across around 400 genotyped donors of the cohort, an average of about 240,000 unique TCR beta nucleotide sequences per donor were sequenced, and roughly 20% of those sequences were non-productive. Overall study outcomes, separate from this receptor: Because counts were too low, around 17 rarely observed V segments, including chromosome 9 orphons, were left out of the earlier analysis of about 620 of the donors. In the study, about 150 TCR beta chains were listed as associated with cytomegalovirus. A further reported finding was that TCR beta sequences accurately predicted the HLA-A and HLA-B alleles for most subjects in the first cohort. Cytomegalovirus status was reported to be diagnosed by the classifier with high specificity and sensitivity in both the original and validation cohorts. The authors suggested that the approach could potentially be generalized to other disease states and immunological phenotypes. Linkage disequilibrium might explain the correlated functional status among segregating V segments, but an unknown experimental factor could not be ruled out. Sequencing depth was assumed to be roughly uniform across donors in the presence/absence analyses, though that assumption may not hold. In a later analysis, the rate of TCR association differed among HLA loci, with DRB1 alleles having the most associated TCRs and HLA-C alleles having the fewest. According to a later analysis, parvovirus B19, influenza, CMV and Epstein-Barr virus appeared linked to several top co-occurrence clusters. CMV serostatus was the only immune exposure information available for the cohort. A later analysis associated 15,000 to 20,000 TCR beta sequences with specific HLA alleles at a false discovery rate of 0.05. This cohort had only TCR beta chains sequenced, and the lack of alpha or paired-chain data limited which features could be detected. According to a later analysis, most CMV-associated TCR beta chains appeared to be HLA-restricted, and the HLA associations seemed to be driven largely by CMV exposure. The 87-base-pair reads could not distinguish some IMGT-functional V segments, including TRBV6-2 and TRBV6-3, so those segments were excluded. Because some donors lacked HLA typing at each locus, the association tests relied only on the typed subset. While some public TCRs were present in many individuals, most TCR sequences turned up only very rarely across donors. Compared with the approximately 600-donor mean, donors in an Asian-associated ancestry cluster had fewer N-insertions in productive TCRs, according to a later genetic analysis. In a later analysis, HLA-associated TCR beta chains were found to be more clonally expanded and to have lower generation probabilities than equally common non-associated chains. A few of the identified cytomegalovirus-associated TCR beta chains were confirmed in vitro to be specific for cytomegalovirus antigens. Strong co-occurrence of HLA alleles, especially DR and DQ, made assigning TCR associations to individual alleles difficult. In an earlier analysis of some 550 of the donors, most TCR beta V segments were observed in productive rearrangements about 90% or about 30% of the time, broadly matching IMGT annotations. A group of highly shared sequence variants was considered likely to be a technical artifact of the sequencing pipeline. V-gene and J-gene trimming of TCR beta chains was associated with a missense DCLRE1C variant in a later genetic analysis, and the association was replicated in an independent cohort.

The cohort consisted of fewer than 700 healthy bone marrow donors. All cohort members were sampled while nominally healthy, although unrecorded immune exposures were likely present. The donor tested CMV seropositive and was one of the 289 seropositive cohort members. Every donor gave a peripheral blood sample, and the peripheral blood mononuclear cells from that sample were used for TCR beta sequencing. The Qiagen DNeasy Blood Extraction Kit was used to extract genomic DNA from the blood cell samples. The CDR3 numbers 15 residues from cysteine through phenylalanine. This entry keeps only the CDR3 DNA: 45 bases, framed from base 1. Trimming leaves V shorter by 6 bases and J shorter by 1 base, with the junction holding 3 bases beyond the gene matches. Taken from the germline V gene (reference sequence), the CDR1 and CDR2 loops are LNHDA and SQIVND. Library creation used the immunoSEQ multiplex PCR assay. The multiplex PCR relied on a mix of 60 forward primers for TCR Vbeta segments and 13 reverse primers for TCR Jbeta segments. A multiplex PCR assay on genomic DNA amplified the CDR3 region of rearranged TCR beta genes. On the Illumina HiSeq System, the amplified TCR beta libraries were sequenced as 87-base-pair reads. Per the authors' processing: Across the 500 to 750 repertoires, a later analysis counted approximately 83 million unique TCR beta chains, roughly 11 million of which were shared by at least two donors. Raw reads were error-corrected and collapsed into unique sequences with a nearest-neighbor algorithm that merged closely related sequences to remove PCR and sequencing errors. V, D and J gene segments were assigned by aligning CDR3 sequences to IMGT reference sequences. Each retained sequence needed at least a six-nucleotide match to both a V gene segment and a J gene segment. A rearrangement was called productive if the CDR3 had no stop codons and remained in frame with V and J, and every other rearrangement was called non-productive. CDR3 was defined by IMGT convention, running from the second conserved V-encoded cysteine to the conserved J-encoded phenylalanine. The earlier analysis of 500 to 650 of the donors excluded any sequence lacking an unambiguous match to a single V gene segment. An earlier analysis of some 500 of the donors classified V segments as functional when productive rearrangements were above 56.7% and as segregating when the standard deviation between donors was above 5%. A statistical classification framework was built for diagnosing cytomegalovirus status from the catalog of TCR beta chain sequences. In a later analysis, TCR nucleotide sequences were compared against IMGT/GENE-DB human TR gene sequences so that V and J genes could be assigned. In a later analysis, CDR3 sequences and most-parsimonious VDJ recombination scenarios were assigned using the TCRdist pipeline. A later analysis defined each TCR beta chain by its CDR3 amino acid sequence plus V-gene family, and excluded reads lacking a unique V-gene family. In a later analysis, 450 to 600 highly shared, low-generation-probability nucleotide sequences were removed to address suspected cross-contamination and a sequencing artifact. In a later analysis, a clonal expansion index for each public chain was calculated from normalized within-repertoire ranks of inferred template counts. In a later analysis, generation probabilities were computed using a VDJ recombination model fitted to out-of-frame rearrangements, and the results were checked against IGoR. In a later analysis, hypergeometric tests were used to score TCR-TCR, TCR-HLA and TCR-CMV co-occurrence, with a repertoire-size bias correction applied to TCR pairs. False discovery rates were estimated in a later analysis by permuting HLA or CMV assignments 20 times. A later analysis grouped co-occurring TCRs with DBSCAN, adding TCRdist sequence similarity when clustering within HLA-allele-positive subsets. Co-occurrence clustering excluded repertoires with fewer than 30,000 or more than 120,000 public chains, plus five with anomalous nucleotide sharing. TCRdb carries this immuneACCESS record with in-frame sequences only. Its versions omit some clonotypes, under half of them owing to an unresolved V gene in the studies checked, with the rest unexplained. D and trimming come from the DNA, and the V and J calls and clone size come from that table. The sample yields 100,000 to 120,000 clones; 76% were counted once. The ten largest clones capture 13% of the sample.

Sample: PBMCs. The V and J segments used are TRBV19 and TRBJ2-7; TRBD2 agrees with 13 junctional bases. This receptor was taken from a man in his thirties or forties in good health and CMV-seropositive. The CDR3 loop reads CASSGLAGDSYEQYF. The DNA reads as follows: TGTGCCAGTAGCGGACTAGCGGGGGATTCCTACGAGCAGTACTTC.